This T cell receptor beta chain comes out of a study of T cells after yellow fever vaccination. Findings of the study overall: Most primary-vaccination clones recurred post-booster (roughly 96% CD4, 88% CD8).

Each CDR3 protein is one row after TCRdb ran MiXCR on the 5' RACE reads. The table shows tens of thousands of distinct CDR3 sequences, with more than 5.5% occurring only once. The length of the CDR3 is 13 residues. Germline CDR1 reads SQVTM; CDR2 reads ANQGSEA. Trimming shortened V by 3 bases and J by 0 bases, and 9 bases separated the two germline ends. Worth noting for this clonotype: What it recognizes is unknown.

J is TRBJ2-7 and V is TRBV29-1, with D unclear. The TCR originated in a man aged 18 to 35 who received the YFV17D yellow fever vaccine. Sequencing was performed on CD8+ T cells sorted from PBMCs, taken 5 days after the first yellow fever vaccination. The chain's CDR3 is CSVEAENSYEQYF. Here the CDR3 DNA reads TGCAGCGTTGAGGCGGAGAACTCCTACGAGCAGTACTTC.